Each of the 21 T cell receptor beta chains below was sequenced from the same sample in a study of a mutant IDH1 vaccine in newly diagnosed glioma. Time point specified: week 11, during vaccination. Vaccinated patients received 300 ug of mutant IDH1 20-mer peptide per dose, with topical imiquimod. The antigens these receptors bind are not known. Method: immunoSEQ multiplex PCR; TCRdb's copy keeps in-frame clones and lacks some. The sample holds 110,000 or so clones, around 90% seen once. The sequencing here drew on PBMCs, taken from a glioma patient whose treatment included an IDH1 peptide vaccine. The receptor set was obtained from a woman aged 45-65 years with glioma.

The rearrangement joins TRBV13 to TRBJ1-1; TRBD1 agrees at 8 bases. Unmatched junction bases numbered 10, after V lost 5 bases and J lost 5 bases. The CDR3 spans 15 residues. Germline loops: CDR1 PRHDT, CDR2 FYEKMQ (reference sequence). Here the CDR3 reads CASSPEGQGPTEAFF. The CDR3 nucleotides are TGTGCCAGCAGCCCGGAAGGACAGGGCCCTACTGAAGCTTTCTTT.

The CDR3 nucleotides read TGCAGCGGTACAGGGGGCATTAACTATGGCTACACCTTC. Amino acid sequence: CSGTGGINYGYTF. The chain uses TRBV29-1 and TRBJ1-2; 9 bases line up with TRBD1. Germline CDR1 reads SQVTM; CDR2 reads ANQGSEA. This CDR3 comprises 13 residues. J lost 1 base, V lost 7 bases, and 4 bases had no gene match. The complete variable domain, with remaining parts taken from reference TRBV29-1 and TRBJ1-2, reads SAVISQKPSRDICQRGTSLTIQCQVDSQVTMMFWYRQQPGQSLTLIATANQGSEATYESGFVIDKFPISRPNLTFSTLTVSNMSPEDSSIYLCSGTGGINYGYTFGSGTRLTVV.

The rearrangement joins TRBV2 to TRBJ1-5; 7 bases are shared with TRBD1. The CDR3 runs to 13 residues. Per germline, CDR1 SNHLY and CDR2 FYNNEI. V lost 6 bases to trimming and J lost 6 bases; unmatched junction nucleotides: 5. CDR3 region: CASRGTVSQPQHF. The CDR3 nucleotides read TGTGCCAGCAGAGGGACAGTCAGTCAGCCCCAGCATTTT.

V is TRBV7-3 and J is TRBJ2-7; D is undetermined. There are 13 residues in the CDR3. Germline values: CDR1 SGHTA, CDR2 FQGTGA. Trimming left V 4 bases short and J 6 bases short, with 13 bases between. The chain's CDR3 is CASSSFRRGEQYF. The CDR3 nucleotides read TGTGCCAGCAGCTCATTCCGTCGTGGCGAGCAGTACTTC.

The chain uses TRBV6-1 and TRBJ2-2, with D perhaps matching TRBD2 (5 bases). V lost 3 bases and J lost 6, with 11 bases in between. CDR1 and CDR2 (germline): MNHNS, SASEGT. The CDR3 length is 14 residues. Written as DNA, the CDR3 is TGTGCCAGCAGTGATTGGAGGCGGGCCGGGGAGCTGTTTTTT. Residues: CASSDWRRAGELFF.

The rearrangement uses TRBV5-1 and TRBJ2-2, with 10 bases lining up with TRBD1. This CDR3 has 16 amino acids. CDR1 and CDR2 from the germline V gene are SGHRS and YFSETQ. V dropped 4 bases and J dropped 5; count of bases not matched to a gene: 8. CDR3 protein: CASSRQDRGQTGELFF. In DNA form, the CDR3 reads TGCGCCAGCAGCAGACAAGACAGGGGGCAAACCGGGGAGCTGTTTTTT.

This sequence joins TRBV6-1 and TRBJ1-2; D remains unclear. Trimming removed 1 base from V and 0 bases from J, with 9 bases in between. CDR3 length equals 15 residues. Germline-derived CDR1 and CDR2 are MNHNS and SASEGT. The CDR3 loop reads CASSEGYSPNYGYTF. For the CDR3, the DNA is TGTGCCAGCAGTGAAGGTTACAGTCCTAACTATGGCTACACCTTC.

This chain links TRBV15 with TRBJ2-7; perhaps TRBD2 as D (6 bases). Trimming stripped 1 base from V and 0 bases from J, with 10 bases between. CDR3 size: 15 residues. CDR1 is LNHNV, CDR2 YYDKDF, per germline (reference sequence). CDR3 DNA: TGTGCCACCAGCAGAGGGATAGCGGTCTCCTACGAGCAGTACTTC. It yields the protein CATSRGIAVSYEQYF.

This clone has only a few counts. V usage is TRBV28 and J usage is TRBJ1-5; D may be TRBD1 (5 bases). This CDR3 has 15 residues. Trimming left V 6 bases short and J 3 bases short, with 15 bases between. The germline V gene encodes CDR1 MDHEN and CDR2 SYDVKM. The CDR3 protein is CASSTPGGINQPQHF. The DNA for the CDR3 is TGTGCCAGCAGCACCCCCGGGGGAATCAATCAGCCCCAGCATTTT.

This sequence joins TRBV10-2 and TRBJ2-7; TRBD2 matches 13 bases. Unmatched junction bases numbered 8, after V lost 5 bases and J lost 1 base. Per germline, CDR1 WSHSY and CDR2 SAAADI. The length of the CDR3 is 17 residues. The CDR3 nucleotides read TGCGCCAGCAGTCGGACTAGCGGGAGAATTGGGTCCTACGAGCAGTACTTC. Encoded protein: CASSRTSGRIGSYEQYF.

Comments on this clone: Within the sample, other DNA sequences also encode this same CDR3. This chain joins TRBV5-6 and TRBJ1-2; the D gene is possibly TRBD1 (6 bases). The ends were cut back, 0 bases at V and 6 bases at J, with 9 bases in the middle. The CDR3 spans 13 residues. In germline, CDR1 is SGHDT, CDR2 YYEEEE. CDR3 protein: CASSLGRGDGYTF. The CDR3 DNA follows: TGTGCCAGCAGCTTGGGCAGGGGCGATGGCTACACCTTC.

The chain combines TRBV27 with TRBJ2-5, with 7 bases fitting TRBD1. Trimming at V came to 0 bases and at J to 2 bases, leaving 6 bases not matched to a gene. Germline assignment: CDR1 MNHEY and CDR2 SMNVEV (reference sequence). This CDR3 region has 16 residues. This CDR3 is CASSLSRGGRQETQYF. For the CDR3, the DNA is TGTGCCAGCAGTTTATCGAGAGGGGGCCGACAAGAGACCCAGTACTTC.

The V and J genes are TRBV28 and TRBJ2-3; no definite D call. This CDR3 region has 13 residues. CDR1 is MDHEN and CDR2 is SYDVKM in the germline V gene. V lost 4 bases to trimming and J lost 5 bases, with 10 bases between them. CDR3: CASSWRKEDTQYF. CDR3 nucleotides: TGTGCCAGCAGTTGGCGGAAGGAAGATACGCAGTATTTT.

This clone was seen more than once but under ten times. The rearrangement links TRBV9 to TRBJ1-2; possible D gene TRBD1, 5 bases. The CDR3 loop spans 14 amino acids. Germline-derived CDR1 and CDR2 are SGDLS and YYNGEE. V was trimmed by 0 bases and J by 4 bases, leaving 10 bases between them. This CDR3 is CASSVGRQTYGYTF. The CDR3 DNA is TGTGCCAGCAGCGTAGGTCGACAGACCTATGGCTACACCTTC. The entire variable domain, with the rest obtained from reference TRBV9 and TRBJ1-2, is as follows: DSGVTQTPKHLITATGQRVTLRCSPRSGDLSVYWYQQSLDQGLQFLIQYYNGEERAKGNILERFSAQQFPDLHSELNLSSLELGDSALYFCASSVGRQTYGYTFGSGTRLTVV.

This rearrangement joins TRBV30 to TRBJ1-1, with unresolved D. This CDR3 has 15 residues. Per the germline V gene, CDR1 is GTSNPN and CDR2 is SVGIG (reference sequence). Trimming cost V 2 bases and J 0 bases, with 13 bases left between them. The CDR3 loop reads CAWSPPRTLNTEAFF. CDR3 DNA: TGTGCCTGGAGTCCCCCGAGGACCTTGAACACTGAAGCTTTCTTT.

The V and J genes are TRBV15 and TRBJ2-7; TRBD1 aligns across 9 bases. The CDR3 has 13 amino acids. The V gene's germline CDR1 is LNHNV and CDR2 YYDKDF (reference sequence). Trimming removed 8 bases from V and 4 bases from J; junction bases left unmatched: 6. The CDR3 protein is CATAGQGRYEQYF. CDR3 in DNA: TGTGCCACCGCGGGACAGGGAAGGTACGAGCAGTACTTC.

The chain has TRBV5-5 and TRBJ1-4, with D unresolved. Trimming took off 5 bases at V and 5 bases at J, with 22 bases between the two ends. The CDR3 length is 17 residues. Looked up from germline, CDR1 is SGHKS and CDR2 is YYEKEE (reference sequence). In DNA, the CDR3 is TGTGCCAGCAGACCTCCGTTGATGGCCGATGGGAATGAAAAACTGTTTTTT. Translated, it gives CASRPPLMADGNEKLFF.

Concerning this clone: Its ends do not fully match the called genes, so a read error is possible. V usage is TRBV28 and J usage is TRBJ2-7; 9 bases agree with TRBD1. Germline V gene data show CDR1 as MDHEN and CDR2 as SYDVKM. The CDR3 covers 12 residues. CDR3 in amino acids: CASSFLQGALNF. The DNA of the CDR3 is TGTGCCAGCAGTTTCTTACAGGGGGCGCTCAACTTC.

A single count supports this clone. In DNA form, the CDR3 reads TGTGCCAGCAATAGCCTCGCACCACCCTACGAGCAGTACTTC. It is translated as CASNSLAPPYEQYF. The chain employs TRBV28 and TRBJ2-7; no clear D. The CDR3 contains 14 residues. V lost 7 bases, J lost 2 bases, and 15 bases lay in between. The germline V gene has CDR1 MDHEN and CDR2 SYDVKM.

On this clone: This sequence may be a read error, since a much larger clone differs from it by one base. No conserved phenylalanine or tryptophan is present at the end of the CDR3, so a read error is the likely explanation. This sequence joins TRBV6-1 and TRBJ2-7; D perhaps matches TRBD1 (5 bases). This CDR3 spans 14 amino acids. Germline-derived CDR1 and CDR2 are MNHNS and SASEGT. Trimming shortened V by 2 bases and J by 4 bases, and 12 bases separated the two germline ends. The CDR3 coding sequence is TGTGCCAGCAGTGAATTTGGTCCAGGGTACGAGCAGTACATC. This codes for CASSEFGPGYEQYI.

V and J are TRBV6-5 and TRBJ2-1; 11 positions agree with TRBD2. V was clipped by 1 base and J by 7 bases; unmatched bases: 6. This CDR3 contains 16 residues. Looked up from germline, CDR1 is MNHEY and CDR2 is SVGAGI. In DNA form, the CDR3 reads TGTGCCAGCAGTTACTTTCCGACTAGCGGGACGAATGAGCAGTTCTTC. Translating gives CASSYFPTSGTNEQFF.